These T cell receptor beta chains were read from a single sample in a study of T-cell memory formation after mild COVID-19. One entry per CDR3 protein results from TCRdb running MiXCR on the 5' RACE reads. The sample lists around 370,000 distinct CDR3 sequences, approximately 21% occurring once. Sequencing was done on a sample of PBMCs or a T cell subset sorted from them (not recorded which). The receptors derive from an adult woman who had mild COVID-19 (a few samples of this study predate the infection). Cell type and time point are not known. CDR3s include the opening cysteine and the closing phenylalanine or tryptophan. Each record gives: J gene, clone size, V gene, D gene, CDR3 DNA, CDR3 protein. A D gene is named only where the DNA matches it firmly. Clone size is not always given. Where it is, it says once, few, many or a class for expanded clones.

TRBJ2-1	few	TRBV2	TRBD2	TGTGCCAGCAGTGGGGGACTAGCGGGGAATGAGCAGTTCTTC	CASSGGLAGNEQFF
TRBJ2-7	NA	TRBV20-1	NA	TGCAGTGCTACGCTGGGGCCTTCCTACGAGCAGTACTTC	CSATLGPSYEQYF
TRBJ2-1	NA	TRBV12-3/TRBV12-4	NA	TGTGCCAGCAGTATACAGGGTCGCAATGAGCAGTTCTTC	CASSIQGRNEQFF
TRBJ1-1	NA	TRBV12-3/TRBV12-4	NA	TGTGCCAGCAGTTTAGCGGGCTATGGGGCAAGCACTGAAGCTTTCTTT	CASSLAGYGASTEAFF
TRBJ1-2	NA	TRBV7-9	TRBD1	TGTGCCAGCAGCTTAGGAACGGGACAGCTCTATGGCTACACCTTC	CASSLGTGQLYGYTF
TRBJ1-1	NA	TRBV7-3	NA	TGTGCCAGCAGCTTAGAGGCCAGCCAGAACACTGAAGCTTTCTTT	CASSLEASQNTEAFF
TRBJ2-4	few	TRBV7-2	TRBD1	TGTGCCAGCAGCCGGGTTTTGCGAGACAGGGAGTACTTC	CASSRVLRDREYF
TRBJ2-1	NA	TRBV6-6	NA	TGTGCCAGCCAAGAGAGGCAGGGCTCCTACAATGAGCAGTTCTTC	CASQERQGSYNEQFF
TRBJ2-7	NA	TRBV11-1	TRBD1	TGTGCCAGCAGCTACGGGACAGTCCGAATCGAGAGCTCCTACGAGCAGTACTTC	CASSYGTVRIESSYEQYF
TRBJ2-5	many	TRBV7-2	TRBD2	TGTGCCAGCAGCGCAGCGGGACTAGCGTTTGTCCAAGAGACCCAGTACTTC	CASSAAGLAFVQETQYF
TRBJ2-3	NA	TRBV3-1	TRBD2	TGTGCCAGCAGCCAACAGAACGGGAGGACAGATACGCAGTATTTT	CASSQQNGRTDTQYF
TRBJ2-1	many	TRBV5-1	TRBD2	TGCGCCAGCAGCTTCGGGACTAGCGGGGGGTATGAGCAGTTCTTC	CASSFGTSGGYEQFF
TRBJ2-5	NA	TRBV5-5	TRBD2	TGTGCCAGCAGCTCTTCTAGCGGCGTGGAGACCCAGTACTTC	CASSSSSGVETQYF
TRBJ2-7	NA	TRBV4-1	NA	TGCGCCAGCAGCCAAGATATGGTAAACTCTTTTTTGGGCGAGCAGTACTTC	CASSQDMVNSFLGEQYF
TRBJ2-5	NA	TRBV4-1	NA	TGCGCCAGCAGCCGGAACCGGGAGACCCAGTACTTC	CASSRNRETQYF
TRBJ2-7	many	TRBV10-3	TRBD1	TGTGCCATCAGGGGACAGGGGTCATCCTACGAGCAGTACTTC	CAIRGQGSSYEQYF
TRBJ2-7	few	TRBV7-2	NA	TGTGCCAGCAGCTCGTCCCCTGAGCAGTACTTC	CASSSSPEQYF
TRBJ1-2	few	TRBV7-8	NA	TGTGCCAGCAGCTTAGTCCAGGGGAAGAATGGCTACACCTTC	CASSLVQGKNGYTF
TRBJ2-1	few	TRBV5-6	NA	TGTGCCAGCAGCTTATTCTCGCTATTAGTCTCCTACAATGAGCAGTTCTTC	CASSLFSLLVSYNEQFF
TRBJ2-3	few	TRBV4-1	TRBD2	TGCGCCAGCAGCCAAGAAGAGGTACTAGCGGGGGCCGATACGCAGTATTTT	CASSQEEVLAGADTQYF
TRBJ2-7	NA	TRBV6-5	NA	TGTGCCAGCAGTCCGAGGGGAAGAGGGCCGGGGGAGCAGTACTTC	CASSPRGRGPGEQYF
TRBJ1-3	few	TRBV9	NA	TGTGCCAGCAGCGTAGAGGAGGGACTCTCTGGAAACACCATATATTTT	CASSVEEGLSGNTIYF
TRBJ2-1	many	TRBV15	NA	TGTGCCACCAGCCGCCACCAGGGGTCTAGCGGAGAAGTAAACCGCAATGAGCAGTTCTTC	CATSRHQGSSGEVNRNEQFF
TRBJ1-5	NA	TRBV12-3/TRBV12-4	NA	TGTGCCACTCTACAGGGCGATGCTAGCAATCAGCCCCAGCATTTT	CATLQGDASNQPQHF
TRBJ1-5	many	TRBV5-1	NA	TGCGCCAGCAGCTTGGGAGCAGGCGGCAGCAATCAGCCCCAGCATTTT	CASSLGAGGSNQPQHF
TRBJ2-5	NA	TRBV5-1	NA	TGCGCCAGCAGCTCCCTGGCCAGGGCCCCATACCGGATCCAAGAGACCCAGTACTTC	CASSSLARAPYRIQETQYF
TRBJ2-5	many	TRBV5-1	NA	TGCGCCAGCGGCCGCGGGCTGTCGGATGGCCAAGAGACCCAGTACTTC	CASGRGLSDGQETQYF
TRBJ1-2	NA	TRBV24-1	NA	TGTGCCACCAGTGATTTAGGGGGGTTCGGCTACACCTTC	CATSDLGGFGYTF
TRBJ2-5	many	TRBV20-1	NA	TGCAGTGCTAACCCGAAGGGCAGGCAAGAGACCCAGTACTTC	CSANPKGRQETQYF
TRBJ2-5	NA	TRBV24-1	NA	TGTGCCACCAGTGACTTGACAGAGACCCAGTACTTC	CATSDLTETQYF
TRBJ1-5	NA	TRBV9	NA	TGTGCCAGCAGCGTAGGAGGGTATAGCAATCAGCCCCAGCATTTT	CASSVGGYSNQPQHF
TRBJ2-7	few	TRBV21-1	NA	TGTGCCAGCACCTCCCCAGGGAGGAGCTCCTACGAGCAGTACTTC	CASTSPGRSSYEQYF
TRBJ1-1	NA	TRBV9	TRBD1	TGTGCCAGCAGCCCACTTGGGGGGGGACAGGGGGAAGCTTTCTTT	CASSPLGGGQGEAFF
TRBJ2-1	NA	TRBV18	TRBD2	TGTGCCAGCTCACCCACCCGAGGGACTAGCCCATACAATGAGCAGTTCTTC	CASSPTRGTSPYNEQFF
TRBJ1-6	NA	TRBV5-1	TRBD1	TGCGCCAGCAGCGGGGGACAGGGGAGCTCACCCCTCCACTTT	CASSGGQGSSPLHF
TRBJ1-1	few	TRBV27	NA	TGTGCCAGCAGGCAGCGGGACCGCGAAGCTTTCTTT	CASRQRDREAFF
TRBJ1-4	NA	TRBV13	TRBD1	TGTGCCAGCAGCCCTGGGGAGGGGGCGAACGGTGAAAAACTGTTTTTT	CASSPGEGANGEKLFF
TRBJ2-1	NA	TRBV15	TRBD2	TGTGCCACCAGCAGACATCTAGCGGGGGGGCCTGGGTTCTACAATGAGCAGTTCTTC	CATSRHLAGGPGFYNEQFF
TRBJ2-1	NA	TRBV20-1	TRBD2	TGCAGTGCTAGAGTGGACGGGGCTAGCGGGAGTAATGAGCAGTTCTTC	CSARVDGASGSNEQFF
TRBJ2-3	NA	TRBV13	TRBD2	TGTGCCAGCAGCTTAGGGCTTCGAGCGGGAGGGCCCACACTAGGTTTT	CASSLGLRAGGPTLGF
TRBJ2-3	few	TRBV20-1	TRBD2	TGCAGTGCTTCGTTAGCGGGAAGCACAGATACGCAGTATTTT	CSASLAGSTDTQYF
TRBJ2-3	few	TRBV29-1	TRBD1	TGCAGCGTTGCCACAGGGGCGAGGACAGATACGCAGTATTTT	CSVATGARTDTQYF
TRBJ2-7	many	TRBV20-1	TRBD1	TGCAGTGCTAGAGACCCCGGACAGGACTGGTACGAGCAGTACTTC	CSARDPGQDWYEQYF
TRBJ1-5	NA	TRBV9	NA	TGTGCCAGCAGCGTAGGCCCAGTTAGCAATCAGCCCCAGCATTTT	CASSVGPVSNQPQHF
TRBJ1-2	NA	TRBV9	NA	TGTGCCAGCAGCGTAGCTCGGGATTTGGGCTATGGCTACACCTTC	CASSVARDLGYGYTF
TRBJ2-4	NA	TRBV12-3/TRBV12-4	NA	TGTGCCAGCAGTTTGTGGAGCACCTCTACCAAAAACATTCAGTACTTC	CASSLWSTSTKNIQYF
TRBJ1-1	few	TRBV7-3	NA	TGTGCCAGCAGTAACAGTAGAACTGAAGCTTTCTTT	CASSNSRTEAFF
TRBJ1-2	few	TRBV5-1	NA	TGCGCCAGCAGCTTGGAACAGTCCGTCTATGGCTACACCTTC	CASSLEQSVYGYTF
TRBJ2-5	few	TRBV4-1	NA	TGCGCCAGCAGCCAAGACAGGGGCCAAGAGACCCAGTACTTC	CASSQDRGQETQYF
TRBJ1-3	NA	TRBV7-8	NA	TGTGCCAGCAGCGGCTCTGGGGCTGGAAACACCATATATTTT	CASSGSGAGNTIYF
TRBJ2-1	NA	TRBV6-2/TRBV6-3	NA	TGTGCCAGCAGCGACCCTTGGTTCTTC	CASSDPWFF
TRBJ2-1	NA	TRBV9	TRBD2	TGTGCCAGCAGCGGGACTAGCGGGAGGTCCTACAATGAGCAGTTCTTC	CASSGTSGRSYNEQFF
TRBJ2-1	NA	TRBV7-9	TRBD2	TGTGCCAGCAGTTATACTAGCGGGGGTGCGGGTGAGCAGTTCTTC	CASSYTSGGAGEQFF
TRBJ2-3	NA	TRBV20-1	TRBD2	TGCAGTGCTAGTCCTAGCGGGAGAGGAGTAGATACGCAGTATTTT	CSASPSGRGVDTQYF
TRBJ2-7	NA	TRBV5-6	NA	TGTGCCAGCAGCCAAGGGGTCTACGAGCAGTACTTC	CASSQGVYEQYF